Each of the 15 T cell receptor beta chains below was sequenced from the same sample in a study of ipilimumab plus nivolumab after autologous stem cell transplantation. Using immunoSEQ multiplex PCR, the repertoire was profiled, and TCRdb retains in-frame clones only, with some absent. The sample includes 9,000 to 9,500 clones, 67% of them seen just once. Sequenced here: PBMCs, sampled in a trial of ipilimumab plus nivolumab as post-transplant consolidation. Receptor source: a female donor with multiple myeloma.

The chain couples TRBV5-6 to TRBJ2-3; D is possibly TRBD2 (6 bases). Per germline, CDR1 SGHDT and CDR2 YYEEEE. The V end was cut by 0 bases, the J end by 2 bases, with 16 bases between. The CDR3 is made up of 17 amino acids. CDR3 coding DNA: TGTGCCAGCAGCTTGGTTGTGGGGAGGCAAGCCACAGATACGCAGTATTTT. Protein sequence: CASSLVVGRQATDTQYF.

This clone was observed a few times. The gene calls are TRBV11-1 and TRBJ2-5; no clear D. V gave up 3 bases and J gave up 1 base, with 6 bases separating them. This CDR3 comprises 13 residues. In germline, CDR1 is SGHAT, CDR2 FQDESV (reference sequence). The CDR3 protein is CASSFGPQETQYF. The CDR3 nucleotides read TGTGCCAGCAGCTTCGGACCCCAAGAGACCCAGTACTTC.

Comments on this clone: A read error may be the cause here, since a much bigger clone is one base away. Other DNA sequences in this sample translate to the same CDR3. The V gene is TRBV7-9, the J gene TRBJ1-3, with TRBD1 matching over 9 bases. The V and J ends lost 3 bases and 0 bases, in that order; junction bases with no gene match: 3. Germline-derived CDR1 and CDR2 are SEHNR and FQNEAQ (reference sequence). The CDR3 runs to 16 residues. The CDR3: CASSLTGGNSGNTIYF. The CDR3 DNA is TGTGCCAGCAGCTTGACAGGGGGAAACTCTGGAAACACCATATATTTT.

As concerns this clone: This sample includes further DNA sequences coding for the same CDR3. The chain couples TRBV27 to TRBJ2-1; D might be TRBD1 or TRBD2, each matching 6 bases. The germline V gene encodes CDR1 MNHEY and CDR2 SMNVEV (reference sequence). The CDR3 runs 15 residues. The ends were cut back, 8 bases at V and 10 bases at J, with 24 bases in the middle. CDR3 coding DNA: TGTGCCAGCCGCCTCGGGGGCGGGGCGGGGCGGGAGCAGTTCTTC. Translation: CASRLGGGAGREQFF.

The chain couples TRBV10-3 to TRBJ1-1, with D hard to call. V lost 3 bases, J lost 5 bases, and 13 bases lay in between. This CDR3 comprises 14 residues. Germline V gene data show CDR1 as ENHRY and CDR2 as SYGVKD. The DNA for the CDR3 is TGTGCCATCAGTGAAAGGCCAGGAGGGACTGAAGCTTTCTTT. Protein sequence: CAISERPGGTEAFF.

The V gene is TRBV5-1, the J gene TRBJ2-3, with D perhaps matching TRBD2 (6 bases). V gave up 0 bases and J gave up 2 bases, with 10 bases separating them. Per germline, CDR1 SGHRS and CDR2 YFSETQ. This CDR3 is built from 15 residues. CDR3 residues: CASSLVAGNTDTQYF. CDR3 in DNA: TGCGCCAGCAGCTTGGTGGCGGGAAACACAGATACGCAGTATTTT.

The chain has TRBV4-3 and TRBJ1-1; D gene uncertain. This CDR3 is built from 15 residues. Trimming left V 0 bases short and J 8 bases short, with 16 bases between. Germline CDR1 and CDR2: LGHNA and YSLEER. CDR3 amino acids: CASSQDPAQYSEAFF. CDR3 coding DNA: TGCGCCAGCAGCCAAGACCCGGCGCAGTATTCGGAAGCTTTCTTT.

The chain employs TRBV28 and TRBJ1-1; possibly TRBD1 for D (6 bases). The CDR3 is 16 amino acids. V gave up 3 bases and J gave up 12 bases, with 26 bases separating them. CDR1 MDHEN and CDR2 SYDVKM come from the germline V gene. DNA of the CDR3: TGTGCCAGCAGTTTGGGCCCAGGGGTCAGGGATCGTCCGACTTTCTTT. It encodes CASSLGPGVRDRPTFF.

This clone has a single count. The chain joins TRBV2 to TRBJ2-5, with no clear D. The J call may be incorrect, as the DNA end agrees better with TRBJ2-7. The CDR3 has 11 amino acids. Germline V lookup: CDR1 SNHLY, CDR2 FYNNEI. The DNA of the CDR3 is TGTGCCAGCAGTGAAGTCGACGAGCAGTACTTC. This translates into CASSEVDEQYF.

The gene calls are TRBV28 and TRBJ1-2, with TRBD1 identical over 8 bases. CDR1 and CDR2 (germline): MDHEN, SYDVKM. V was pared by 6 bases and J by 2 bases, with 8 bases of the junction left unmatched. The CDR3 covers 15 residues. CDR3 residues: CASRHQWTGNYGYTF. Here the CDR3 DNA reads TGTGCCAGCAGACATCAATGGACAGGGAACTATGGCTACACCTTC.

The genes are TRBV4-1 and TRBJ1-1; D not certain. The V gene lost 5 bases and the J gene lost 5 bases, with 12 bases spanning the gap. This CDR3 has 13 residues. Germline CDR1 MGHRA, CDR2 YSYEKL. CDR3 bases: TGCGCCAGCAGCTCACAACAAGAGACTGAAGCTTTCTTT. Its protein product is CASSSQQETEAFF.

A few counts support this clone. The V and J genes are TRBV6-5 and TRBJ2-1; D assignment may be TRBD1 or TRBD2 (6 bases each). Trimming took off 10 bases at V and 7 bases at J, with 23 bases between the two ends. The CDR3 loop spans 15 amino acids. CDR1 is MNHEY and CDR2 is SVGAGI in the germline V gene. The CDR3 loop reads CATSPTGIGGNEQFF. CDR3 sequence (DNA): TGTGCCACCTCGCCGACAGGTATTGGGGGGAATGAGCAGTTCTTC.

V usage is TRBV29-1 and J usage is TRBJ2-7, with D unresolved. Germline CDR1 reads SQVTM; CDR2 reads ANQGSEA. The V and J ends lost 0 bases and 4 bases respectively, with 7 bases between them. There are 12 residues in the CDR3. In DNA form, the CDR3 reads TGCAGCGTTGAAGATTGGGGTTACGAGCAGTACTTC. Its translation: CSVEDWGYEQYF.

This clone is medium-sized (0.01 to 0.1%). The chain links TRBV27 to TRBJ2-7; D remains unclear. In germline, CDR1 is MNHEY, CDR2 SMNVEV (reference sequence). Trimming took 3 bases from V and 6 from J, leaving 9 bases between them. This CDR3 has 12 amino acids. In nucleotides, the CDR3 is TGTGCCAGCAGTTTTCCCTCGGCCGAGCAGTACTTC. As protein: CASSFPSAEQYF.

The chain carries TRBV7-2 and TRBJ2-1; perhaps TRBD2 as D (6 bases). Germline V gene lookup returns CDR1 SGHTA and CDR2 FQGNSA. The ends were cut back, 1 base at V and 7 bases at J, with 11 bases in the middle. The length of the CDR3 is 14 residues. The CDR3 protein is CASSLEPGRNEQFF. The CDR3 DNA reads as TGTGCCAGCAGCTTAGAGCCAGGGAGGAATGAGCAGTTCTTC.